The 21 T cell receptor beta chains presented below share a single source sample, sequenced in a study of cytomegalovirus exposure and HLA in healthy donors. The PCR was carried out with 60 Vbeta primers and 13 Jbeta primers. Method: immunoSEQ multiplex PCR; TCRdb's copy keeps in-frame clones and lacks some. The table lists 90,000 to 120,000 clones, roughly 80% of them singletons. The material sequenced was PBMCs. The receptors shown here come from a man aged 25-40 years in good health and CMV-seronegative.

The V and J genes are TRBV28 and TRBJ2-1, with 7 bases matching TRBD1. Trimming took 7 bases from V and 1 from J; bases not matched to a gene: 7. CDR1 is MDHEN, CDR2 SYDVKM, per germline. The CDR3 totals 15 residues. Here the CDR3 DNA reads TGTGCCAGCAACCGACCGGGACAGTCCTACAATGAGCAGTTCTTC. It specifies CASNRPGQSYNEQFF.

The chain recombines TRBV29-1 with TRBJ2-7; TRBD2 matches 9 bases. This CDR3 has 16 amino acids. Trimming cost V 0 bases and J 5 bases; bases outside gene matches: 11. The germline V gene has CDR1 SQVTM and CDR2 ANQGSEA. The CDR3 sequence: CSVEEGGSGRNHEQYF. The CDR3, as DNA: TGCAGCGTTGAAGAGGGAGGAAGCGGGAGGAATCACGAGCAGTACTTC.

This clone has only a few counts. The chain couples TRBV6-1 to TRBJ1-6; TRBD1 matches at 10 bases. The CDR3 spans 20 residues. Germline values: CDR1 MNHNS, CDR2 SASEGT. After removal of 4 bases from V and 0 bases from J, the junction contained 12 bases not matched to a gene. The CDR3 DNA reads TGTGCCAGCAGTGCCCGGCCGGGACAGGGGACAAGCTCCTATAATTCACCCCTCCACTTT. Its protein product is CASSARPGQGTSSYNSPLHF.

The chain employs TRBV6-1 and TRBJ1-2; the match to TRBD1 covers 12 bases. CDR1 is MNHNS, CDR2 SASEGT, per germline. The trim removed 7 bases at V and 4 bases at J, leaving 7 bases unmatched. The CDR3 sequence is 15 residues long. The CDR3 protein is CASTGTGGAIYGYTF. In DNA, the CDR3 is TGTGCCAGCACGGGGACAGGGGGCGCCATCTATGGCTACACCTTC.

The chain recombines TRBV14 with TRBJ2-1; 7 bases fit TRBD2. V gave up 4 bases and J gave up 2 bases; unmatched junction bases: 11. Germline V lookup: CDR1 SGHDN, CDR2 FVKESK. This CDR3 comprises 17 residues. CDR3 sequence (DNA): TGTGCCAGCAGCCCATTTTTGGGTCTAGCGGCCTACAATGAGCAGTTCTTC. Its translation: CASSPFLGLAAYNEQFF.

This clone was seen just once. This sequence joins TRBV9 and TRBJ1-1, with D tentatively TRBD1 (5 bases). The CDR3 sequence is 15 residues long. With 6 bases removed from V and 1 base from J, the gap between germline ends came to 16 bases. Germline loops: CDR1 SGDLS, CDR2 YYNGEE. The CDR3 loop is CASTKFGAANTEAFF. The CDR3 DNA reads TGTGCCAGCACTAAATTTGGGGCGGCGAACACTGAAGCTTTCTTT.

In this sample, this clone turned up once. The J gene is TRBJ2-7, the V gene TRBV28; D remains unclear. V shed 1 base and J shed 4 bases, with 11 bases lying between them. This CDR3 contains 14 residues. Germline-derived CDR1 and CDR2 are MDHEN and SYDVKM. Here the CDR3 DNA reads TGTGCCAGCAGTTTATTTCGAGGAGCGTACGAGCAGTACTTC. Protein sequence: CASSLFRGAYEQYF.

Of note for this clone: The sample has other DNA sequences that encode this CDR3 too. The chain is built from TRBV29-1 and TRBJ2-5; maybe TRBD1 (6 bases). Germline CDR1 reads SQVTM; CDR2 reads ANQGSEA. Between the trimmed V and J ends, which lost 6 bases and 8 bases, there was a span of 19 bases. There are 13 residues in the CDR3. The CDR3 loop reads CSVPSGQLVTQYF. The CDR3 nucleotides are TGCAGCGTCCCCAGTGGACAGCTTGTAACCCAGTACTTC.

The chain has TRBV6-5 and TRBJ1-5; D perhaps matches TRBD1 (5 bases). Germline V CDR1 and CDR2: MNHEY, SVGAGI. The CDR3 runs to 14 residues. Trimming pared 3 bases from V and 1 base from J, leaving 7 bases between. The CDR3 sequence: CASSYYRSNQPQHF. The CDR3 region has the DNA TGTGCCAGCAGTTATTACAGGAGCAATCAGCCCCAGCATTTT.

CDR3 in DNA: TGTGCCAGCAGCCGGAAAGGGGTTAATGGCTACACCTTC. Its translation is CASSRKGVNGYTF. The chain is built from TRBV6-7 and TRBJ1-2; a possible D gene is TRBD1 (5 bases). TRBV6-7 is recorded as an ORF, its role being uncertain. This CDR3 region has 13 residues. V lost 6 bases and J lost 6, with 14 bases in between.

Only one count was recorded for this clone. V is TRBV7-6 and J is TRBJ2-5, with 8 positions matching TRBD1. This CDR3 comprises 14 residues. Germline CDR1 is SGHVS and CDR2 is FNYEAQ. Trimming removed 5 bases from V and 1 base from J; junction bases left unmatched: 3. The CDR3 DNA is TGTGCCAGCAGCCGAGGACAGGGCCAAGAGACCCAGTACTTC. This gives the protein CASSRGQGQETQYF.

The chain links TRBV9 to TRBJ1-4, with TRBD1 matching 7 bases. CDR3 length: 16 residues. Unmatched junction bases numbered 9, after V lost 4 bases and J lost 3 bases. In germline, CDR1 is SGDLS, CDR2 YYNGEE. CDR3: CASSFTGTVPNEKLFF. In DNA, the CDR3 is TGTGCCAGCAGCTTCACCGGGACAGTGCCTAATGAAAAACTGTTTTTT.

This rearrangement joins TRBV6-5 to TRBJ2-3; D unresolved. Trimming left V 9 bases short and J 4 bases short, with 14 bases between. This CDR3 is 13 amino acids long. Looked up from germline, CDR1 is MNHEY and CDR2 is SVGAGI. CDR3 region: CASRLDRADTQYF. DNA of the CDR3: TGTGCCAGTAGACTTGACCGGGCAGATACGCAGTATTTT.

This chain links TRBV29-1 with TRBJ1-2; D might be TRBD1 (5 bases). The CDR3 covers 12 residues. Trimming pared 6 bases from V and 8 bases from J, leaving 16 bases between. Germline-derived CDR1 and CDR2 are SQVTM and ANQGSEA. DNA of the CDR3: TGCAGCGTCGCCAGCGGGACCTCCGGCTACACCTTC. The encoded protein is CSVASGTSGYTF.

This sequence joins TRBV7-6 and TRBJ2-5, with TRBD1 matching over 8 bases. From germline, CDR1 is SGHVS and CDR2 FNYEAQ. CDR3 length: 14 residues. V was clipped by 4 bases and J by 4 bases; unmatched bases: 5. CDR3 in amino acids: CASSWAGGVETQYF. The CDR3 nucleotides read TGTGCCAGCAGCTGGGCAGGGGGCGTAGAGACCCAGTACTTC. Filled out from reference TRBV7-6 and TRBJ2-5, the complete variable domain reads GAGVSQSPRYKVTKRGQDVALRCDPISGHVSLYWYRQALGQGPEFLTYFNYEAQQDKSGLPNDRFSAERPEGSISTLTIQRTEQRDSAMYRCASSWAGGVETQYFGPGTRLLVL.

This chain uses TRBV9 with TRBJ2-5; 11 bases align to TRBD2. This CDR3 spans 15 amino acids. The germline CDR1 and CDR2 sequences are SGDLS and YYNGEE. Trimming removed 0 bases from V and 5 bases from J; junction bases left unmatched: 3. The CDR3 DNA sequence: TGTGCCAGCAGCGTAGGAGCTAGCGGGAGGGAGACCCAGTACTTC. Protein: CASSVGASGRETQYF.

Here the CDR3 reads CASRDRVGTEAFF. CDR3 nucleotides: TGTGCCAGCAGGGACAGGGTTGGCACTGAAGCTTTCTTT. The chain recombines TRBV6-1 with TRBJ1-1; 8 nucleotides line up with TRBD1. Germline assignment: CDR1 MNHNS and CDR2 SASEGT. CDR3 length: 13 residues. The J segment lost 4 bases and the V segment lost 6 bases, leaving 4 bases of the junction unmatched.

The rearrangement uses TRBV25-1 and TRBJ2-7; D is uncertain. Germline-derived CDR1 and CDR2 are MGHDK and SYGVNS. V was clipped by 11 bases and J by 9 bases, with 8 bases between them. This CDR3 region has 8 residues. CDR3 in amino acids: CAPAGQYF. The CDR3 region has the DNA TGTGCCCCCGCCGGGCAGTACTTC.

J is TRBJ2-1 and V is TRBV29-1, with 7 bases that match TRBD2. The germline CDR1 and CDR2 sequences are SQVTM and ANQGSEA. J was trimmed by 9 bases and V by 6 bases; bases with no gene match: 11. There are 13 residues in the CDR3. The CDR3 region has the DNA TGCAGCGTCTCAACTAGCGACCGTCCTGAGCAGTTCTTC. Encoded protein: CSVSTSDRPEQFF.

CDR3 in amino acids: CASSQDGETTTNEKLFF. The CDR3 bases are TGTGCCAGCAGCCAAGATGGGGAGACAACAACTAATGAAAAACTGTTTTTT. The chain uses TRBV4-2 and TRBJ1-4; D is ambiguous. The CDR3 length is 17 residues. CDR1 and CDR2 (germline): LGHNA, YNFKEQ. Trimming shortened V by 0 bases and J by 0 bases, and 11 bases separated the two germline ends.

The table lists this clone with a count of one. V and J are TRBV10-2 and TRBJ1-2; TRBD1 is a possible D gene (6 bases). CDR3 length: 16 residues. Germline assignment: CDR1 WSHSY and CDR2 SAAADI. The germline V and J ends were trimmed by 4 bases and 1 base, with 16 bases remaining between them. CDR3 protein: CASSGQGPTLNYGYTF. The CDR3, as DNA: TGCGCCAGCAGTGGTCAGGGGCCTACCCTTAACTATGGCTACACCTTC.